This T cell receptor beta chain was identified in a study of blood T cell repertoires in COVID-19. The trim removed 0 bases at V and 5 bases at J, leaving 4 bases unmatched. CDR1 is SGHRS, CDR2 YFSETQ, per germline. CDR3 size: 16 residues. Source study methods: Researchers report that nucleated cell counts were estimated from reference gene primer amplification. This table comes from immunoSEQ multiplex PCR, and its TCRdb copy is limited to in-frame clones, with some not included. V, J and clone size were drawn from that table, and D and trimming were deduced from the DNA. Of over 140,000 clones detected, roughly 76% appear once; the ten largest clones hold approximately 9%.

The receptor comes from a woman aged 45 to 65 with active or convalescent COVID-19. This chain joins TRBV5-1 and TRBJ2-3; 12 bases are a match to TRBD2. The source material was peripheral blood. The CDR3 here is CASSLVTSGGIDTQYF. In nucleotides, the CDR3 is TGCGCCAGCAGCTTGGTGACTAGCGGGGGTATAGATACGCAGTATTTT.